What follows are 3 T cell receptor beta chains derived from one specimen sequenced in a study of beta chain features in type 1 diabetes. Study-wide findings and caveats: Among all four CD4+ subsets, Type 1 diabetes patients had TCRB CDR3s that were moderately but significantly shorter.

Expressed TCRB transcripts were sequenced after all isolated RNA was converted to cDNA. TCRdb's copy holds only in-frame clones and misses some; the assay was immunoSEQ multiplex PCR. Of 40,000 to 55,000 clones detected, roughly 48% appear once; the ten largest clones hold around 0.13%. Their antigen targets remain unknown. Material for sequencing was stem cell memory CD4+ T cells from blood. These receptors all stem from a man aged 25-40 years with type 1 diabetes.

This chain uses TRBV10-3 with TRBJ2-3; TRBD2 matches at 13 bases. The CDR3 is 14 amino acids. V was clipped by 9 bases and J by 2 bases; unmatched bases: 2. Germline assignment: CDR1 ENHRY and CDR2 SYGVKD. CDR3 amino acids: CAIGTSGTTDTQYF. In DNA form, the CDR3 reads TGTGCCATAGGGACTAGCGGGACCACAGATACGCAGTATTTT.

This chain links TRBV7-2 with TRBJ1-5; tentatively, D is TRBD1 (5 bases). The CDR3 runs to 15 residues. V was cut by 4 bases and J by 3 bases, with 13 bases left in between. From germline, CDR1 is SGHTA and CDR2 FQGNSA. The CDR3 coding sequence is TGTGCCAGCAGCTCCCAAACAGGATTCAATCAGCCCCAGCATTTT. Its protein product is CASSSQTGFNQPQHF.

This clone occurred a few times. The CDR3, as DNA: TGCGCCAGCAGCTTGGATGGGAGCTCCTACGAGCAGTACTTC. As protein: CASSLDGSSYEQYF. V is TRBV5-1 and J is TRBJ2-7, with a weak D call TRBD2 (5 bases). CDR1 and CDR2 from the germline V gene are SGHRS and YFSETQ. The V end lost 0 bases, the J end lost 0 bases, and 7 bases lay between the germline ends. This CDR3 region has 14 residues.